This entry concerns a single T cell receptor (beta chain). No antigen is known for it. A junction boundary mismatches the germline segment, possibly from a read error. Quantitative 5'-RACE with molecular barcodes was used to make the TCR beta libraries. TCRdb ran MiXCR on the 5' RACE reads and lists one entry per CDR3 protein. The table lists about 480,000 distinct CDR3 sequences, about a sixth of them singletons. The data originate from a study of CD8 T cells in ankylosing spondylitis. Study conclusions and caveats: Significant enrichment of disease-linked clones was reportedly seen in matched ankylosing spondylitis synovial fluid. Relatively rare in peripheral blood, disease-linked clones were also CD8+. A motif in TCR beta, a set of about eight highly homologous variants, appeared characteristic of ankylosing spondylitis blood. Prior work had noted some motif variants in reactive arthritis blood and synovial fluid.

The CDR3 loop spans 11 amino acids. The sequence derives from a male donor with ankylosing spondylitis. Sequencing used blood, either unsorted or a sorted T cell fraction (not recorded which). The V call is TRBV12-3 or TRBV12-4, the J call TRBJ1-3, with D perhaps matching TRBD1 (6 bases). CDR3 DNA: TGTGCCAGCAGTTTAGATCTCCGGACAGATTTT. Residues: CASSLDLRTDF.